This TCR beta chain was recorded in a study of OX40 agonist ivuxolimab in advanced cancers. Study details: The patients received ivuxolimab by intravenous route every 2 weeks at 0.01 to 10 mg/kg. Subjects had a mean age of around 60 years, with a range of roughly 20 to 79; just over 80% were male. Study-wide results and limits: Those patients achieving a partial response at 0.1-3.0 mg/kg showed among the lowest clonal expansion.

The method was immunoSEQ multiplex PCR; TCRdb's version includes in-frame clones alone and lacks a portion of them. The sample has around 62,000 clones, about nine tenths seen once. Turning to this clone: Its antigen is unidentified.

The origin of this receptor is an adult with an advanced solid tumor such as melanoma, head and neck, liver or kidney cancer. The starting material was CD4+ or CD8+ T cells sorted from blood, obtained in a trial of the OX40 agonist ivuxolimab.

CDR3 residues: CASTQWGDRGNTEAFF. In DNA, the CDR3 is TGTGCCAGCACCCAATGGGGGGACAGGGGCAACACTGAAGCTTTCTTT. The chain combines TRBV27 with TRBJ1-1, with 10 nucleotides matching TRBD1. The CDR3 has 16 amino acids. Germline V gene sequence: CDR1 MNHEY, CDR2 SMNVEV (reference sequence). With 7 bases clipped from V and 2 bases from J, the junction kept 10 bases outside the gene matches.